The TCR beta chain described here comes from a study of post-analysis software for immune sequencing data. The study's findings and limits: Patients used a few TRBV segments, including TRBV5-6, TRBV5-1 and TRBV20-1, more often than controls.

The CDR3 totals 13 residues. V was shortened by 5 bases and J by 4 bases, with 11 bases between the two germline ends. The germline CDR1 and CDR2 sequences are SGHTA and FQGNSA. Prepared TCR beta cDNA libraries contained unique molecular identifiers. TCRdb reprocessed the PCR reads via MiXCR and lists one record per CDR3 protein. The sample lists more than 450,000 distinct CDR3 sequences, about a third occurring once. This clonotype has more than one count but fewer than ten. Its antigen is unknown. The specimen was blood. The V and J genes are TRBV7-2 and TRBJ2-5; the D gene is possibly TRBD1 (5 bases). The source of this sequence is a girl aged 2 to 17 with multiple sclerosis. The CDR3 bases are TGTGCCAGCAGCCCAGGGTCTGGAGAGACCCAGTACTTC. Translation gives CASSPGSGETQYF.